This TCR beta chain was identified in a study of OX40 agonist ivuxolimab in advanced cancers. The protocol was immunoSEQ multiplex PCR, while the TCRdb copy is restricted to in-frame clones and leaves out a portion. The table lists 45,000 to 75,000 clones, around 79% of them singletons. The CDR3 is 13 residues long. Germline CDR1 SEHNR, CDR2 FQNEAQ (reference sequence). Deletions cut 2 bases from V and 7 bases from J, with 9 bases between. This receptor was obtained from an adult with an advanced solid tumor such as melanoma, head and neck, liver or kidney cancer. This chain joins TRBV7-9 and TRBJ2-1; D remains unclear. Specimen: CD4+ or CD8+ T cells sorted from blood, collected in a trial of the OX40 agonist ivuxolimab. This CDR3 reads CASSLKVVNEQFF. Written as DNA, the CDR3 is TGTGCCAGCAGCTTAAAGGTGGTAAATGAGCAGTTCTTC.